This TCR beta chain was profiled in a study of blood T cell repertoires in COVID-19. Trimming took 4 bases from V and 2 from J; bases not matched to a gene: 2. The CDR3 consists of 14 residues. Germline V lookup: CDR1 MNHEY, CDR2 SVGEGT. Assay: immunoSEQ multiplex PCR; the TCRdb copy retains only in-frame clones and omits some. The profile shows about 150,000 clones, roughly 80% of them singletons. The source material was PBMCs or T cells enriched from blood (not recorded which). The chain links TRBV6-2 or TRBV6-3 to TRBJ1-5; TRBD1 matches at 7 bases. This receptor was identified in a woman aged 40 to 50 who had recovered from COVID-19. CDR3 in amino acids: CASSSGGGNQPQHF. In nucleotides, the CDR3 is TGTGCCAGCAGTTCAGGGGGAGGCAATCAGCCCCAGCATTTT.